The 4 T cell receptor beta chains below come from one sample, sequenced in a study of CD8 T cells in ankylosing spondylitis. TCRdb used MiXCR to reprocess the 5' RACE reads, holding one entry per CDR3 protein. The data show approximately 400,000 distinct CDR3 sequences, about a sixth seen once. The antigens these receptors bind are not known. Overall study findings and caveats: For ankylosing spondylitis blood, a TCR beta motif of eight or nine highly homologous variants appeared characteristic.

The sequencing input was blood, either unsorted or a sorted T cell fraction (not recorded which). The receptors come from a male donor with ankylosing spondylitis.

A few counts support this clonotype. The V and J genes are TRBV12-3 or TRBV12-4 and TRBJ1-5; 8 bases are a match to TRBD1. After removal of 6 bases from V and 4 bases from J, the junction contained 11 bases not matched to a gene. The CDR3 has 16 residues. The CDR3 protein is CASSRLDRGHNQPQHF. The CDR3 DNA reads TGTGCCAGCAGCCGACTCGACAGGGGACATAATCAGCCCCAGCATTTT.

This clonotype was seen a handful of times. The chain carries TRBV6-1 and TRBJ2-7; TRBD2 matches 7 bases. The CDR3 is 13 amino acids. Trimming removed 7 bases from V and 2 bases from J; junction bases left unmatched: 5. CDR1 MNHNS and CDR2 SASEGT come from the germline V gene. The DNA of the CDR3 is TGTGCCAGCATCCAGGGAGGGACCTACGAGCAGTACTTC. This codes for CASIQGGTYEQYF.

This clonotype was found many times. The V gene is TRBV5-1, the J gene TRBJ2-1; D not certain. In germline, CDR1 is SGHRS, CDR2 YFSETQ. V was clipped by 0 bases and J by 2 bases, with 9 bases between them. The CDR3 runs 15 residues. The CDR3 DNA sequence: TGCGCCAGCAGCTTGGACGGGTTCACCTACAATGAGCAGTTCTTC. The encoded protein is CASSLDGFTYNEQFF.

J is TRBJ2-6 and V is TRBV6-5; tentatively, D is TRBD1 (6 bases). This CDR3 contains 15 residues. The germline CDR1 and CDR2 sequences are MNHEY and SVGAGI. Trimming took 4 bases from V and 4 from J, leaving 11 bases between them. Here the CDR3 reads CASSSGTPGANVLTF. As DNA, the CDR3 is TGTGCCAGCAGTTCCGGGACACCAGGGGCCAACGTCCTGACTTTC.